The 13 T cell receptor beta chains below all came from one sample that was sequenced in a study of T cell responses to AZD1222 COVID-19 vaccine. Clones were sequenced by immunoSEQ multiplex PCR, and TCRdb holds only the in-frame ones, with some missing. The data contain roughly 110,000 clones, less than 95% of them seen just once; the ten biggest clones take up less than 10%. The sample here was peripheral blood, taken 28 days after the second AZD1222 dose. The source is an adult who received the AZD1222 COVID-19 vaccine.

Of note for this clone: Other DNA sequences from this sample encode an identical CDR3 as well. V and J are TRBV7-9 and TRBJ2-2; D is ambiguous. CDR1 is SEHNR, CDR2 FQNEAQ, per germline (reference sequence). The V and J ends lost 5 bases and 2 bases respectively, with 3 bases between them. CDR3 length: 12 amino acids. In DNA form, the CDR3 reads TGTGCCAGCAGCCCCAACACCGGGGAGCTGTTTTTT. Protein sequence: CASSPNTGELFF.

The J gene is TRBJ2-7, the V gene TRBV6-1; perhaps TRBD2 as D (5 bases). Germline CDR1 is MNHNS and CDR2 is SASEGT. CDR3 length: 13 amino acids. Trimming took 2 bases from V and 6 from J, leaving 11 bases between them. This chain's CDR3 is CASSETRGFEQYF. For the CDR3, the DNA is TGTGCCAGCAGTGAAACCCGGGGTTTCGAGCAGTACTTC.

The chain uses TRBV9 and TRBJ2-7; TRBD2 matches at 7 bases. Germline V gene sequence: CDR1 SGDLS, CDR2 YYNGEE. The V and J ends lost 0 bases and 9 bases, in that order; junction bases with no gene match: 9. This CDR3 has 14 residues. CDR3 sequence (DNA): TGTGCCAGCAGCGTAGGCGGAGGACTAGAACCGCAGTACTTC. It translates to CASSVGGGLEPQYF.

The J gene is TRBJ1-2, the V gene TRBV7-8, with 7 positions matching TRBD1. Germline-derived CDR1 and CDR2 are SGHVS and FQNEAQ. V shed 6 bases, J shed 3 bases, and the junction held 7 bases outside the gene matches. This CDR3 is built from 14 residues. The CDR3 DNA reads TGTGCCAGCAGAAAAAGGGGGCGCGACTATGGCTACACCTTC. This encodes CASRKRGRDYGYTF.

This sequence joins TRBV18 and TRBJ1-6, with a tentative D call TRBD1 (5 bases). The length of the CDR3 is 13 residues. Trimming shortened V by 8 bases and J by 10 bases, and 15 bases separated the two germline ends. Germline assignment: CDR1 KGHSH and CDR2 LQKENI. The CDR3 sequence is CASGPGVNSPLHF. The CDR3 region has the DNA TGTGCCAGCGGCCCGGGGGTGAACTCACCCCTCCACTTT. Supplemented by reference TRBV18 and TRBJ1-6, the full variable domain reads NAGVMQNPRHLVRRRGQEARLRCSPMKGHSHVYWYRQLPEEGLKFMVYLQKENIIDESGMPKERFSAEFPKEGPSILRIQQVVRGDSAAYFCASGPGVNSPLHFGNGTRLTVT.

The chain carries TRBV7-9 and TRBJ1-5, with TRBD1 matching over 8 bases. With V trimmed by 6 bases and J by 4 bases, 2 bases remained unmatched. This CDR3 spans 13 amino acids. CDR1 is SEHNR and CDR2 is FQNEAQ in the germline V gene (reference sequence). CDR3 sequence: CASRRDRNQPQHF. The CDR3 bases are TGTGCCAGCAGGCGGGACAGGAATCAGCCCCAGCATTTT.

V gene TRBV7-2 combines with J gene TRBJ2-2; 8 bases are shared with TRBD1. CDR3 length equals 15 residues. Unmatched junction bases numbered 10, after V lost 5 bases and J lost 8 bases. Germline assignment: CDR1 SGHTA and CDR2 FQGNSA. In nucleotides, the CDR3 is TGTGCCAGCAGCCTCGGGACAGGCCTAGGTGGGGAGCTGTTTTTT. Protein product: CASSLGTGLGGELFF.

The CDR3 loop is CASSFSLAVDRFF. In DNA, the CDR3 is TGTGCCAGCAGTTTTTCCTTGGCCGTGGATAGGTTCTTT. V is TRBV12-3 or TRBV12-4 and J is TRBJ1-1; no definite D call. The CDR3 extends over 13 amino acids. Trimming stripped 3 bases from V and 14 bases from J, with 19 bases between.

J is TRBJ2-1 and V is TRBV5-1; D gene unclear. Germline assignment: CDR1 SGHRS and CDR2 YFSETQ. The CDR3 has 12 residues. The V and J ends lost 4 bases and 4 bases respectively, with 6 bases between them. The CDR3 DNA reads TGCGCCAGCAGCCACTCATACAATGAGCAGTTCTTC. Residues: CASSHSYNEQFF.

The chain carries TRBV19 and TRBJ1-2; 8 bases match TRBD1. Germline CDR1 reads LNHDA; CDR2 reads SQIVND (reference sequence). V lost 8 bases, J lost 6 bases, and 8 bases stayed unmatched. The CDR3 covers 13 residues. CDR3 DNA sequence: TGTGCCAGTGGACAGGGTATCAGTGATGGCTACACCTTC. Protein product: CASGQGISDGYTF.

The chain employs TRBV6-2 or TRBV6-3 and TRBJ2-3, with D possibly being TRBD1 (6 bases). Trimming took off 4 bases at V and 0 bases at J, with 8 bases between the two ends. The CDR3 runs to 14 residues. The V gene's germline CDR1 is MNHEY and CDR2 SVGEGT. DNA for the CDR3: TGTGCCAGCAGTTCAACAGGGAGCACAGATACGCAGTATTTT. Encoded protein: CASSSTGSTDTQYF.

This rearrangement joins TRBV5-6 to TRBJ1-1; D is undetermined. The germline CDR1 and CDR2 sequences are SGHDT and YYEEEE. Between the trimmed V and J ends, which lost 7 bases and 0 bases, there was a span of 13 bases. The CDR3 runs 14 residues. Written as DNA, the CDR3 is TGTGCCAGCCGGCAGCCCCGGATGAACACTGAAGCTTTCTTT. Translated, it gives CASRQPRMNTEAFF.

This sequence joins TRBV6-1 and TRBJ2-6; tentative D call: TRBD1 (5 bases). CDR3 length: 15 residues. Germline CDR1 MNHNS, CDR2 SASEGT. The V and J ends lost 5 bases and 0 bases respectively, with 8 bases between them. CDR3 sequence (DNA): TGTGCCAGCAGTCCGCAGGGCTCTGGGGCCAACGTCCTGACTTTC. This codes for CASSPQGSGANVLTF.